A selection of T cell receptor beta chains follows, all from one sample in a study of cytomegalovirus exposure and HLA in healthy donors. Using immunoSEQ multiplex PCR, the repertoire was profiled, and TCRdb retains in-frame clones only, with some absent. The sample has roughly 170,000 clones, 75% to 90% seen once; the top ten hold under 7.5%. The source material was PBMCs. These receptors were taken from a man aged 30 to 45 in good health and CMV-seropositive. Both conserved end residues are part of each CDR3. A D gene is named only where the DNA matches it firmly. Size values are once, few and many counts, or a class for expanded clones, and some rows have none.

cdr3_length	v_call	d_call	clone_size	j_call	cdr3_nt	cdr3_aa
12	TRBV30	TRBD2	.	TRBJ2-1	TGTGCCGCCCAGCGGGAGGGCCATGAGCAGTTCTTC	CAAQREGHEQFF
14	TRBV7-9	.	.	TRBJ2-7	TGTGCCAGCAGCTTCGAATCCAGAAAATCCGAGCAGTACTTC	CASSFESRKSEQYF
17	TRBV5-1	TRBD1	.	TRBJ2-3	TGCGCCAGTTCCGGGACAGGGGGCCCCTCTAGCACAGATACGCAGTATTTT	CASSGTGGPSSTDTQYF
14	TRBV18	.	.	TRBJ1-4	TGTGCCAGCTCACCCGTACAGGTTGCTGAAAAACTGTTTTTT	CASSPVQVAEKLFF
15	TRBV6-6	.	.	TRBJ2-2	TGTGCCAGCAGTTACTCGCCAGCGAACACCGGGGAGCTGTTTTTT	CASSYSPANTGELFF
15	TRBV30	TRBD2	.	TRBJ2-3	TGTGCCTGGAGGCTCCTAGCGGCCCCCGGGGATACGCAGTATTTT	CAWRLLAAPGDTQYF
13	TRBV7-9	TRBD2	few	TRBJ2-7	TGTGCCAGCAAGCGGGGGGACTCCTACGAGCAGTACTTC	CASKRGDSYEQYF
17	TRBV7-2	TRBD2	few	TRBJ2-3	TGTGCCAGCAGCTTACCTAGCGGGGGCCGGGGAACAGATACGCAGTATTTT	CASSLPSGGRGTDTQYF
17	TRBV4-2	.	.	TRBJ2-7	TGTGCCAGCAGCCACCCTATGATCCGGGACACCTTCTACGAGCAGTACTTC	CASSHPMIRDTFYEQYF
15	TRBV5-8	.	few	TRBJ1-4	TGTGCCAGCAGCTTACTAGGCACCGAGAATGAAAAACTGTTTTTT	CASSLLGTENEKLFF
15	TRBV28	TRBD1	once	TRBJ1-5	TGTGCCAGCAGCATCAGGACAGGGATGGGTCAGCCCCAGCATTTT	CASSIRTGMGQPQHF
15	TRBV7-9	.	.	TRBJ2-5	TGTGCCAGCAGCTTAGTAGCGGCAGGAGGAGAGACCCAGTACTTC	CASSLVAAGGETQYF
17	TRBV4-3	TRBD1	.	TRBJ1-2	TGCGCCAGCAGCCAAGACGGGACAGGGGTCTTTAGCTATGGCTACACCTTC	CASSQDGTGVFSYGYTF
16	TRBV23-1	.	.	TRBJ2-2	TGCGCCAGCAGTCAATATTCCAAGCAGAACACCGGGGAGCTGTTTTTT	CASSQYSKQNTGELFF
15	TRBV15	TRBD1	.	TRBJ2-7	TGTGCCACCAGCAAGAGGACAGGCCCTACCTACGAGCAGTACTTC	CATSKRTGPTYEQYF
13	TRBV6-1	.	.	TRBJ1-2	TGTGCCAGCAGGATACAGGGTGAATATGGCTACACCTTC	CASRIQGEYGYTF
14	TRBV28	TRBD2	.	TRBJ2-7	TGTGCCAGCAGTTTGTGGCGGGAGGGGTACGAGCAGTACTTC	CASSLWREGYEQYF
21	TRBV19	.	.	TRBJ1-5	TGTGCCAGTAGTATACCCATCCGGCGCGGGGGGCGAGGGGTTGGCAATCAGCCCCAGCATTTT	CASSIPIRRGGRGVGNQPQHF
15	TRBV6-5	TRBD2	.	TRBJ2-7	TGTGCCAGCAGTTACTCGTTAGCGGGAGTCTACGAGCAGTACTTC	CASSYSLAGVYEQYF
19	TRBV5-1	TRBD2	.	TRBJ2-1	TGCGCCAGCAGCTTGAGGCCTACTAGCGGGAGGACCTCCTACAATGAGCAGTTCTTC	CASSLRPTSGRTSYNEQFF
12	TRBV10-2	.	.	TRBJ1-1	TGCGCCAGCAGTGAAGCGAACACTGAAGCTTTCTTT	CASSEANTEAFF
14	TRBV9	.	.	TRBJ1-2	TGTGCCAGCAGCGGCGGGTCTTGGGAGGGGGGCTACACCTTC	CASSGGSWEGGYTF
14	TRBV9	.	.	TRBJ1-2	TGTGCCAGCAGCGGGGAAGGGGGGGCCAATGGCTACACCTTC	CASSGEGGANGYTF
16	TRBV9	TRBD1	.	TRBJ1-1	TGTGCCAGCAGCGTAGTGGGGACAGGGGCGAACACTGAAGCTTTCTTT	CASSVVGTGANTEAFF
14	TRBV6-5	.	.	TRBJ1-2	TGTGCCAGCTCGCCAGGGGACCTATTGGGTGGCTACACCTTC	CASSPGDLLGGYTF
14	TRBV29-1	.	.	TRBJ2-7	TGCAGCGTTGGCCCGACCCGGGGTGCCTACGAGCAGTACTTC	CSVGPTRGAYEQYF
15	TRBV15	.	.	TRBJ1-5	TGTGCCACCAGCAGAGATACCAGGGGCAATCAGCCCCAGCATTTT	CATSRDTRGNQPQHF
16	TRBV5-1	TRBD1	few	TRBJ1-1	TGCGCCAGCAGCTCCCTACCGACAGGGGTAAACACTGAAGCTTTCTTT	CASSSLPTGVNTEAFF
15	TRBV18	.	few	TRBJ2-5	TGTGCCAGCTCACCCACTTTCGCCGACCAAGAGACCCAGTACTTC	CASSPTFADQETQYF
16	TRBV19	TRBD1	.	TRBJ1-3	TGTGCCAGTACCACCCGCTCGGACAGGCCTGGAAACACCATATATTTT	CASTTRSDRPGNTIYF